One sample yielded the 2 T cell receptor beta chains listed below, sequenced in a study of T cell responses to AZD1222 COVID-19 vaccine. Here immunoSEQ multiplex PCR was the method, and the copy in TCRdb shows in-frame clones only, minus some. The repertoire holds around 120,000 clones, with 90% to 95% as singletons. The starting material was peripheral blood, obtained on day 0 of AZD1222 vaccination. These receptors came from an adult in good health.

The chain uses TRBV6-4 and TRBJ2-1; TRBD2 is a possible D gene (5 bases). The V gene lost 2 bases and the J gene lost 4 bases, with 12 bases spanning the gap. Germline V lookup: CDR1 MRHNA, CDR2 SNTAGT. The CDR3 runs to 15 residues. In DNA form, the CDR3 reads TGTGCCAGCAGTGACGGTACGGGAAAATACAATGAGCAGTTCTTC. This codes for CASSDGTGKYNEQFF.

The chain couples TRBV5-1 to TRBJ2-2; D is unclear. The CDR3 totals 13 residues. CDR1 is SGHRS and CDR2 is YFSETQ in the germline V gene. V gave up 4 bases and J gave up 4 bases, with 8 bases separating them. CDR3 coding DNA: TGCGCCAGCAGCATCTATGGCACCGGGGAGCTGTTTTTT. It specifies CASSIYGTGELFF.